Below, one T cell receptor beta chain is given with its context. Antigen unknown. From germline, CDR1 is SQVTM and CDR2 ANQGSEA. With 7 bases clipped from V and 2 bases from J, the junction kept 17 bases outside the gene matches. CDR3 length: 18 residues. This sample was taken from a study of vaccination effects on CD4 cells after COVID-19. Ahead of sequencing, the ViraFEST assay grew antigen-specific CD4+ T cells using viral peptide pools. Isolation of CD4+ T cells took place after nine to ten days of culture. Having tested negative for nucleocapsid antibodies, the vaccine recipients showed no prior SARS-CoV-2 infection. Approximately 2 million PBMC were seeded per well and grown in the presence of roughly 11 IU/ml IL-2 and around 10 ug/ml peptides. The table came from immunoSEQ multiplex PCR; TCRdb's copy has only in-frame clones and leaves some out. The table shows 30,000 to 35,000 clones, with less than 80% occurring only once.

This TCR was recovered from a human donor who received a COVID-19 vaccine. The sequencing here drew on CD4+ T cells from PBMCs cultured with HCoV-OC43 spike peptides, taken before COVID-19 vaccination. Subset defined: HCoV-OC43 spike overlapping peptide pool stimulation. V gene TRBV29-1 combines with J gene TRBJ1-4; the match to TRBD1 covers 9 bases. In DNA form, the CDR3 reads TGCAGCGCTGGCTTCCGGGACAGGGTGAGGCAGACTAATGAAAAACTGTTTTTT. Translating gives CSAGFRDRVRQTNEKLFF.